This T cell receptor beta chain was captured in a study of blood T cell repertoires in COVID-19. Turning to the study itself: Italy, Spain and the United States were the sources of the convalescent and acute COVID-19 samples. In each case, the material was cDNA or gDNA derived from T cells, B-cell-depleted T cells, or PBMCs.

In the study's own analysis: The authors estimated nucleated cell counts from reference gene primer amplification. TCRdb's copy holds only in-frame clones and misses some; the assay was immunoSEQ multiplex PCR. Clone size and the V and J calls come from that table; the DNA yielded D and trimming. The sample includes about 210,000 clones, 80% to 90% of them seen just once. Seattle-derived patients entered the study during active infection and were followed longitudinally. The ends were cut back, 6 bases at V and 6 bases at J, with 15 bases in the middle. The CDR3 covers 15 residues. Germline CDR1 and CDR2: SNHLY and FYNNEI.

This receptor was obtained from a woman aged 80 or older with COVID-19, enrolled during active disease. The chain couples TRBV2 to TRBJ1-6; D perhaps matches TRBD1 (6 bases). The sample was peripheral blood. CDR3 amino acids: CASSRGISGNSPLHF. As DNA, the CDR3 is TGTGCCAGCAGCAGGGGAATATCGGGTAATTCACCCCTCCACTTT.